The clone carrying this T cell receptor beta chain was seen only a few times. The data originate from a study of cytomegalovirus exposure and HLA in healthy donors. Study background: Genetic ancestry analysis placed around four fifths of the approximately 390 donors that were genotyped in the Caucasian-associated cluster.

PCR was performed using 60 Vbeta and 13 Jbeta primers. TCRdb's table, derived via immunoSEQ multiplex PCR, lists solely in-frame clones and lacks some. The top ten clones hold roughly 2.3% of a sample with 90,000 to 120,000 clones, roughly three quarters of them seen once. Germline trimming cut 0 bases from V and 3 bases from J; bases unmatched to any gene: 6. The CDR3 has 16 amino acids. Germline V CDR1 and CDR2: MRHNA, SNTAGT. The genes are TRBV6-4 and TRBJ2-3; 7 bases agree with TRBD2. The sample consisted of PBMCs. The receptor's source is a man aged 18 to 29 in good health and CMV-seronegative. Here the CDR3 reads CASSDSSGDGTDTQYF. In DNA, the CDR3 is TGTGCCAGCAGTGACTCGAGCGGGGACGGAACAGATACGCAGTATTTT.